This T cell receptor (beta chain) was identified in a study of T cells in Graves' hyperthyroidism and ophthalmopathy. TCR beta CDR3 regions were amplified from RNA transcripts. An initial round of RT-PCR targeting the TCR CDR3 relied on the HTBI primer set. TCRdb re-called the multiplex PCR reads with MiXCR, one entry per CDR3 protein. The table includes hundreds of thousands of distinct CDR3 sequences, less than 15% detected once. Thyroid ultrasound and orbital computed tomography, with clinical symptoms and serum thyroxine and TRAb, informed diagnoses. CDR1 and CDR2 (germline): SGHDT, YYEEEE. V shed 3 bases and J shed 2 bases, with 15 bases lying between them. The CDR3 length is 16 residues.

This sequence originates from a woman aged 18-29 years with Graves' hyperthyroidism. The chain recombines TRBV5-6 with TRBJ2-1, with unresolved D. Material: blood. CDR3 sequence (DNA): TGTGCCAGCAGCTCACCATACAAGGTCACCTACAATGAGCAGTTCTTC. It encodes CASSSPYKVTYNEQFF.